This T cell receptor beta chain comes out of a study of cytomegalovirus exposure and HLA in healthy donors. Donors were nominally healthy when sampled, though unrecorded immune exposures were likely. Findings of the study overall: An assumption of roughly uniform sequencing depth across donors underlay the presence/absence analyses. Researchers reported in a later analysis that common viral pathogens appeared linked to several top clusters. Researchers left out some V segments, among them TRBV6-2 and TRBV6-3, as indistinguishable.

Worth noting for this clone: Antigen: not known.

Germline V gives CDR1 SEHNR, CDR2 FQNEAQ (reference sequence). The CDR3 extends over 16 amino acids. Trimming took 1 base from V and 0 from J, leaving 13 bases between them. 13 Jbeta primers and 60 Vbeta primers were used for the PCR. The protocol was immunoSEQ multiplex PCR, while the TCRdb copy is restricted to in-frame clones and leaves out a portion. The sample holds some 150,000 clones, nearly 85% seen once. Sample: PBMCs. The V gene is TRBV7-9, the J gene TRBJ2-7; D might be TRBD1 (6 bases). This TCR was recovered from a male donor in good health and CMV-seronegative. The CDR3: CASSLGLAGVSYEQYF. CDR3 DNA: TGTGCCAGCAGCTTAGGGTTGGCAGGGGTCTCCTACGAGCAGTACTTC.